This T cell receptor (beta chain) stems from a study of blood T cell repertoires in COVID-19. At the level of the study: Specimens from acute and convalescent COVID-19 originated in the United States, Italy and Spain.

The CDR3 contains 12 residues. V lost 3 bases to trimming and J lost 7 bases; unmatched junction nucleotides: 2. CDR1 is MNHEY and CDR2 is SMNVEV in the germline V gene (reference sequence). Participants came from about 24 US areas, aged roughly 18 to 95 years. Assignments of participants to cohorts depended upon their own reported clinical history. Sequenced by immunoSEQ multiplex PCR; TCRdb stores in-frame clones only, minus some. Of about 380,000 clones listed, roughly 90% are singletons. The chain uses TRBV27 and TRBJ1-2; 7 positions agree with TRBD1. What was sequenced was PBMCs or T cells enriched from blood (not recorded which). The sequence came from a woman aged 25 to 39 who had recovered from COVID-19. Here the CDR3 DNA reads TGTGCCAGCAGTTTTTCAGGGGGTGGCTACACCTTC. Protein product: CASSFSGGGYTF.